These 30 T cell receptor beta chains were all obtained from the same sample, sequenced in a study of blood T cells in healthy people across ages. Alongside a J-beta primer mix, a sample-barcoded 5' primer served in a second PCR lasting about 7 to 11 cycles. Each CDR3 protein is one row after TCRdb ran MiXCR on the 5' RACE reads. Of 650,000 to 900,000 distinct CDR3 sequences listed, around 68% were seen once; the top ten hold about a quarter. The sample consisted of blood. These TCRs come from a man aged 25 to 40 in good health.

The rearrangement joins TRBV20-1 to TRBJ1-4; no clear D gene. This CDR3 is built from 13 residues. Deletions cut 3 bases from V and 2 bases from J, with 7 bases between. Germline assignment: CDR1 DFQATT and CDR2 SNEGSKA (reference sequence). This chain's CDR3 is CSASLPTNEKLFF. In DNA form, the CDR3 reads TGCAGTGCTAGCCTCCCTACTAATGAAAAACTGTTTTTT.

This clonotype was found once. This chain connects TRBV5-8 to TRBJ1-4; 9 bases match TRBD1. The germline CDR1 and CDR2 sequences are SGHTS and YDEGEE. After removal of 4 bases from V and 8 bases from J, the junction contained 15 bases not matched to a gene. This CDR3 is built from 17 residues. The CDR3 region has the DNA TGTGCCAGCAGCGCGGGGACAGGGTGGGGTCCTTCAGAAAAACTGTTTTTT. It specifies CASSAGTGWGPSEKLFF.

This clonotype was counted between two and nine times. The chain is built from TRBV27 and TRBJ2-5; D may be TRBD1 (6 bases). CDR1 and CDR2 (germline): MNHEY, SMNVEV (reference sequence). V was clipped by 6 bases and J by 1 base, with 15 bases between them. CDR3 size: 15 residues. The CDR3 nucleotides read TGTGCCAGCAGAACATTTGGACAGCCCCAAGAGACCCAGTACTTC. Translating gives CASRTFGQPQETQYF.

This clonotype was seen once. The chain uses TRBV6-1 and TRBJ2-3, with 7 bases fitting TRBD2. The CDR3 is made up of 15 amino acids. With V trimmed by 7 bases and J by 1 base, 8 bases remained unmatched. Germline V gives CDR1 MNHNS, CDR2 SASEGT. The CDR3 region is CASTWSGEGTDTQYF. Here the CDR3 DNA reads TGTGCCAGCACTTGGAGCGGGGAGGGCACAGATACGCAGTATTTT.

This clonotype showed up just a few times. The chain combines TRBV15 with TRBJ1-1; D is uncertain. V gave up 6 bases and J gave up 0 bases, with 8 bases separating them. The CDR3 runs 13 residues. In germline, CDR1 is LNHNV, CDR2 YYDKDF (reference sequence). The DNA for the CDR3 is TGTGCCACCAGTAGTACTGTGAACACTGAAGCTTTCTTT. Protein product: CATSSTVNTEAFF. The variable domain in full, completed from reference TRBV15 and TRBJ1-1, reads DAMVIQNPRYQVTQFGKPVTLSCSQTLNHNVMYWYQQKSSQAPKLLFHYYDKDFNNEADTPDNFQSRRPNTSFCFLDIRSPGLGDTAMYLCATSSTVNTEAFFGQGTRLTVV.

This clonotype was picked up one time. The V call is TRBV6-2 or TRBV6-3, the J call TRBJ1-1; 8 bases are a match to TRBD1. The junction had 12 bases not matched to a gene; V was cut back by 7 bases and J by 11 bases. Per germline, CDR1 MNHEY and CDR2 SVGEGT. The CDR3 length is 13 residues. The CDR3: CASTSPDRDEAFF. CDR3 in DNA: TGTGCCAGCACCTCCCCGGACAGGGATGAGGCTTTCTTT.

This rearrangement joins TRBV9 to TRBJ2-3; D call uncertain. The CDR3 is made up of 13 amino acids. The V gene's germline CDR1 is SGDLS and CDR2 YYNGEE. The ends were cut back, 4 bases at V and 1 base at J, with 7 bases in the middle. The CDR3 loop reads CASSPWRTDTQYF. The DNA of the CDR3 is TGTGCCAGCAGCCCGTGGCGCACAGATACGCAGTATTTT.

The V gene is TRBV27, the J gene TRBJ2-5; TRBD1 might be the D (6 bases). TRBJ2-7 matches the DNA end more closely, so the J call is doubtful. This CDR3 comprises 15 residues. Germline CDR1 is MNHEY and CDR2 is SMNVEV (reference sequence). The CDR3 is CASTSTWGRYCEQYF. Written as DNA, the CDR3 is TGTGCCAGCACCTCCACGTGGGGGCGATACTGCGAGCAGTACTTC.

This clonotype was detected only a few times. J is TRBJ2-1 and V is TRBV6-2 or TRBV6-3; tentatively, D is TRBD1 or TRBD2 (5 bases each). V lost 2 bases to trimming and J lost 5 bases, with 19 bases between them. Germline V CDR1 and CDR2: MNHEY, SVGEGT. This CDR3 has 17 residues. The CDR3 bases are TGTGCCAGCAGTTACGAGGGGTTCAGGGTTGGGCACAATGAGCAGTTCTTC. Encoded protein: CASSYEGFRVGHNEQFF.

The V call is TRBV9, the J call TRBJ1-1; D is uncertain. V was trimmed by 0 bases and J by 10 bases, leaving 10 bases between them. The CDR3 loop spans 12 amino acids. Germline-derived CDR1 and CDR2 are SGDLS and YYNGEE. The CDR3 loop is CASSVGRGVAFF. The CDR3 DNA is TGTGCCAGCAGCGTAGGGCGGGGAGTAGCTTTCTTT. Complete variable domain (other parts from reference TRBV9 and TRBJ1-1): DSGVTQTPKHLITATGQRVTLRCSPRSGDLSVYWYQQSLDQGLQFLIQYYNGEERAKGNILERFSAQQFPDLHSELNLSSLELGDSALYFCASSVGRGVAFFGQGTRLTVV.

The chain couples TRBV5-1 to TRBJ2-7, with D perhaps TRBD2 (5 bases). The V end lost 0 bases, the J end lost 0 bases, and 13 bases lay between the germline ends. The CDR3 is 16 residues long. The germline V gene encodes CDR1 SGHRS and CDR2 YFSETQ. The DNA of the CDR3 is TGCGCCAGCAGCTTGGGACTATCGGCGAGCTCCTACGAGCAGTACTTC. Its protein is CASSLGLSASSYEQYF. Supplemented by reference TRBV5-1 and TRBJ2-7, the full variable domain reads KAGVTQTPRYLIKTRGQQVTLSCSPISGHRSVSWYQQTPGQGLQFLFEYFSETQRNKGNFPGRFSGRQFSNSRSEMNVSTLELGDSALYLCASSLGLSASSYEQYFGPGTRLTVT.

This clonotype was counted a few times. The V call is TRBV4-2, the J call TRBJ2-1; 10 bases are a match to TRBD1. There are 17 residues in the CDR3. The germline V gene encodes CDR1 LGHNA and CDR2 YNFKEQ. The junction had 10 bases not matched to a gene; V was cut back by 0 bases and J by 8 bases. The chain's CDR3 is CASSQDLGTGVLDEQFF. As DNA, the CDR3 is TGTGCCAGCAGCCAAGATTTAGGGACAGGGGTTTTGGATGAGCAGTTCTTC.

The chain couples TRBV3-1 to TRBJ2-5; 7 nucleotides align to TRBD2. Losses at the gene ends were 1 base for V and 4 bases for J; bases not matched to a gene: 3. This CDR3 contains 14 residues. The germline V gene has CDR1 LGHDT and CDR2 YNNKEL (reference sequence). The CDR3 protein is CASSQGRLAETQYF. The CDR3 nucleotides are TGTGCCAGCAGCCAAGGGAGACTAGCAGAGACCCAGTACTTC.

This chain uses TRBV5-1 with TRBJ2-1; D remains ambiguous. This CDR3 has 15 residues. The V and J ends lost 0 bases and 7 bases respectively, with 14 bases between them. The V gene's germline CDR1 is SGHRS and CDR2 YFSETQ. CDR3 DNA sequence: TGCGCCAGCAGCTTGGCCCCGGGCCTGGGAAATGAGCAGTTCTTC. Protein product: CASSLAPGLGNEQFF.

CDR3 protein: CASSTTASGANVLTF. The CDR3 DNA sequence: TGTGCCAGCAGCACGACAGCCTCTGGGGCCAACGTCCTGACTTTC. The chain joins TRBV28 to TRBJ2-6; D perhaps matches TRBD1 (5 bases). V gave up 6 bases and J gave up 0 bases, with 9 bases separating them. CDR1 is MDHEN and CDR2 is SYDVKM in the germline V gene. The CDR3 totals 15 residues.

The rearrangement joins TRBV6-5 to TRBJ2-7; the D gene is possibly TRBD2 (5 bases). The CDR3 spans 14 residues. Deletions cut 0 bases from V and 5 bases from J, with 11 bases between. The germline CDR1 and CDR2 sequences are MNHEY and SVGAGI. CDR3 sequence: CASSYSGSGNEQYF. The CDR3 DNA follows: TGTGCCAGCAGTTACTCCGGCTCGGGGAACGAGCAGTACTTC.

V and J are TRBV5-5 and TRBJ1-1; D not certain. The CDR3 length is 14 residues. Per the germline V gene, CDR1 is SGHKS and CDR2 is YYEKEE (reference sequence). V was trimmed by 4 bases and J by 3 bases, leaving 13 bases between them. The CDR3 region is CASSVETRHTEAFF. CDR3 DNA sequence: TGTGCCAGCAGCGTGGAGACAAGGCACACTGAAGCTTTCTTT.

The table lists this clonotype with many counts. The chain recombines TRBV7-2 with TRBJ2-5, with 8 bases fitting TRBD2. Germline-derived CDR1 and CDR2 are SGHTA and FQGNSA. Trimming cost V 6 bases and J 5 bases; bases outside gene matches: 2. The CDR3 extends over 12 amino acids. The CDR3 is CASRAGGETQYF. The CDR3 DNA reads TGTGCCAGCAGGGCGGGGGGTGAGACCCAGTACTTC.

V gene TRBV12-3 or TRBV12-4 combines with J gene TRBJ1-6; D remains ambiguous. The ends were cut back, 3 bases at V and 10 bases at J, with 10 bases in the middle. The CDR3 extends over 13 amino acids. The CDR3 loop is CASSLGFLSPLHF. The CDR3 DNA sequence: TGTGCCAGCAGTTTGGGGTTTCTCTCACCCCTCCACTTT.

J is TRBJ2-4 and V is TRBV6-2 or TRBV6-3, with D perhaps TRBD1 (7 bases). The J call may be mistaken, given a closer DNA end match to TRBJ2-7. CDR3 size: 14 residues. Per germline, CDR1 MNHEY and CDR2 SVGEGT. The CDR3 region has the DNA TGTGCCAGCAGCGAGGGGGGACAGATCTACGAGCAGTACTTC. Protein sequence: CASSEGGQIYEQYF.

The genes are TRBV20-1 and TRBJ2-3; no clear D gene. Germline CDR1 DFQATT, CDR2 SNEGSKA (reference sequence). The V end was cut by 5 bases, the J end by 6 bases, with 6 bases between. The CDR3 loop spans 10 amino acids. DNA for the CDR3: TGCAGTGCTGCAGCGGATACGCAGTATTTT. Translated: CSAAADTQYF.

The chain couples TRBV27 to TRBJ2-4; tentative D call: TRBD2 (5 bases). Germline lookup yields CDR1 MNHEY and CDR2 SMNVEV (reference sequence). The CDR3 extends over 14 amino acids. Trimming took 0 bases from V and 13 from J, leaving 16 bases between them. The CDR3: CASSLSRINWEQYF. The CDR3 region has the DNA TGTGCCAGCAGTTTATCCAGGATTAACTGGGAGCAGTACTTC.

This chain connects TRBV6-2 or TRBV6-3 to TRBJ1-5, with 9 bases lining up with TRBD1. This CDR3 spans 14 amino acids. Germline V lookup: CDR1 MNHEY, CDR2 SVGEGT. V shed 4 bases, J shed 5 bases, and the junction held 3 bases outside the gene matches. This chain's CDR3 is CASSSGTGHQPQHF. In DNA, the CDR3 is TGTGCCAGCAGTTCCGGGACAGGGCATCAGCCCCAGCATTTT.

CDR3 region: CASSYGVLEQFF. CDR3 coding DNA: TGTGCCAGCAGTTATGGCGTACTTGAGCAGTTCTTC. The chain employs TRBV6-2 or TRBV6-3 and TRBJ2-1; unclear D gene. Trimming left V 3 bases short and J 9 bases short, with 9 bases between. CDR3 length: 12 amino acids. Looked up from germline, CDR1 is MNHEY and CDR2 is SVGEGT.

The chain joins TRBV5-1 to TRBJ1-2, with 7 bases aligning to TRBD1. V lost 2 bases and J lost 7; bases outside the gene matches: 8. This CDR3 has 14 amino acids. Germline CDR1 SGHRS, CDR2 YFSETQ. The CDR3 region is CASSFTGVLCGYTF. The CDR3 coding sequence is TGCGCCAGCAGCTTTACAGGGGTGCTCTGTGGCTACACCTTC.

The gene calls are TRBV4-2 and TRBJ2-1; D ambiguous. The ends were cut back, 7 bases at V and 5 bases at J, with 12 bases in the middle. The germline CDR1 and CDR2 sequences are LGHNA and YNFKEQ. This CDR3 spans 13 amino acids. CDR3 in amino acids: CASKMSGNNEQFF. The DNA of the CDR3 is TGTGCCAGCAAGATGTCAGGAAACAATGAGCAGTTCTTC.

This clonotype turned up a few times. The CDR3 here is CASSQEGLVLYEQYF. CDR3 bases: TGTGCCAGCAGCCAAGAAGGACTAGTTTTGTACGAGCAGTACTTC. The chain has TRBV4-2 and TRBJ2-7; 7 bases agree with TRBD2. V was clipped by 0 bases and J by 4 bases; unmatched bases: 6. Germline values: CDR1 LGHNA, CDR2 YNFKEQ. The CDR3 is made up of 15 amino acids.

This clonotype came up a few times. The chain links TRBV15 to TRBJ2-7, with TRBD2 matching over 7 bases. Losses at the gene ends were 1 base for V and 2 bases for J; bases not matched to a gene: 2. This CDR3 region has 14 residues. The germline gives CDR1 LNHNV, CDR2 YYDKDF (reference sequence). This chain's CDR3 is CATSRAGTTYEQYF. The CDR3 DNA sequence: TGTGCCACCAGCAGAGCCGGGACTACCTACGAGCAGTACTTC.

CDR3 loop: CSAMTGVEKLFF. CDR3 DNA: TGCAGTGCTATGACAGGGGTAGAAAAACTGTTTTTT. V is TRBV20-1 and J is TRBJ1-4, with 8 bases fitting TRBD1. CDR1 DFQATT and CDR2 SNEGSKA come from the germline V gene (reference sequence). The CDR3 has 12 residues. The ends lost 4 bases at V and 8 bases at J; junction bases unmatched: 3.

This chain uses TRBV6-2 or TRBV6-3 with TRBJ1-2; possible D gene TRBD1, 5 bases. Germline lookup yields CDR1 MNHEY and CDR2 SVGEGT. The length of the CDR3 is 14 residues. The V gene lost 6 bases and the J gene lost 7 bases, with 18 bases spanning the gap. The CDR3 DNA reads as TGTGCCAGCAGAACCGGGACCGCTAAAATTGGCTACACCTTC. It encodes CASRTGTAKIGYTF.